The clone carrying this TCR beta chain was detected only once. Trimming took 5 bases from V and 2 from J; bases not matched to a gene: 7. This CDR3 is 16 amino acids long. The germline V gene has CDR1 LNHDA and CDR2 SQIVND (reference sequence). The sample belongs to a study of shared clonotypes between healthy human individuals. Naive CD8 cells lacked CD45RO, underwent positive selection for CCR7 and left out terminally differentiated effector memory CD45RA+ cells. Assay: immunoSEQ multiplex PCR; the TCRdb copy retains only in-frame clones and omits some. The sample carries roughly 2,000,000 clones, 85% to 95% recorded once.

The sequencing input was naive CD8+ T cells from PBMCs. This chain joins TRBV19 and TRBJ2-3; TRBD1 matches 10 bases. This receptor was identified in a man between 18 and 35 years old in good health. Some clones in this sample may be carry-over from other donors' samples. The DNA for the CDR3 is TGTGCCAGTAGTGCTCGACAGGGGGCCCCCACAGATACGCAGTATTTT. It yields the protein CASSARQGAPTDTQYF. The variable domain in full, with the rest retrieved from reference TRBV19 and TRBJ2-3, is DGGITQSPKYLFRKEGQNVTLSCEQNLNHDAMYWYRQDPGQGLRLIYYSQIVNDFQKGDIAEGYSVSREKKESFPLTVTSAQKNPTAFYLCASSARQGAPTDTQYFGPGTRLTVL.